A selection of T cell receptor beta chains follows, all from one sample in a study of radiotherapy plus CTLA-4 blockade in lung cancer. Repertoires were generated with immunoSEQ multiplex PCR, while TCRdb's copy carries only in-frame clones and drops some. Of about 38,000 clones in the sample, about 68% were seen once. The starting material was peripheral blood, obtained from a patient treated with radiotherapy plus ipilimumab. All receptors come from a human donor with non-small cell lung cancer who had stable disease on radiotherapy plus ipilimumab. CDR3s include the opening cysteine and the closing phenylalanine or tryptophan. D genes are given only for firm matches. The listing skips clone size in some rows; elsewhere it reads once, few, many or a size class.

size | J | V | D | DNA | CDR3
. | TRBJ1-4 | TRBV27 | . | TGTGCCAGCAGTGGTATTGGGGTTAATGAAAAACTGTTTTTT | CASSGIGVNEKLFF
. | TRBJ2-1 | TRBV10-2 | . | TGCGCCAGCAGTCCGCTTCACTACAATGAGCAGTTCTTC | CASSPLHYNEQFF
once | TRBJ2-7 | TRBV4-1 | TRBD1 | TGCGCCAGCAGCCGGGACAGGGGGCCTTACGAGCAGTACTTC | CASSRDRGPYEQYF
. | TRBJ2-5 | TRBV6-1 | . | TGTGCCAGCAGTGACAGCAGTGAGACCCAGTACTTC | CASSDSSETQYF
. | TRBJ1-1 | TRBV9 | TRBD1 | TGTGCCAGCAGTTCAGGGGGCCCGGACACTGAAGCTTTCTTT | CASSSGGPDTEAFF
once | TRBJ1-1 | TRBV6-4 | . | TGTGCCAGCAGTCCCCGCCAGGGGAGTACTGAAGCTTTCTTT | CASSPRQGSTEAFF
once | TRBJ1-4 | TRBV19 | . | TGTGCCAGTAGTGCCGGGAGGGGTGAAAAACTGTTTTTT | CASSAGRGEKLFF
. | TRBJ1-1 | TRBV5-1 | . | TGCGCCAGCAGTACGATGAGGACCAACACTGAAGCTTTCTTT | CASSTMRTNTEAFF
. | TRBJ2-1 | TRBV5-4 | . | TGTGCCAGCAGCTGGGGGGGGACATACAATGAGCAGTTCTTC | CASSWGGTYNEQFF
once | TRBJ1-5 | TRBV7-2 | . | TGTGCCAGCAGCTCAGGGGTCGGCCCTTCTCAGCCCCAGCATTTT | CASSSGVGPSQPQHF
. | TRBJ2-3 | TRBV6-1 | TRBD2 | TGTGCCAGCAGTGAAGGTTGGGGAAGCGGGGGGGCCACAGATACGCAGTATTTT | CASSEGWGSGGATDTQYF
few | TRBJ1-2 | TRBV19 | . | TGTGCCAGTAGTATAGTCCCAGGGTCGGGCTACACCTTC | CASSIVPGSGYTF
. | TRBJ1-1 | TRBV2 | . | TGTGCCAGCAACAGGGTCACTGAAGCTTTCTTT | CASNRVTEAFF
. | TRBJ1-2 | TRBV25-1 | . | TGTGCCAGCAAGGGATCAGCTAACTATGGCTACACCTTC | CASKGSANYGYTF
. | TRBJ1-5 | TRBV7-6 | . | TGTGCCAGCAGCTTAACCGGGGGCCAGGGAAGCAATCAGCCCCAGCATTTT | CASSLTGGQGSNQPQHF
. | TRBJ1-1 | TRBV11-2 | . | TGTGCCAGCAGCTTAGATATCCCGGGGTCGAGTTTTGGGAACACTGAAGCTTTCTTT | CASSLDIPGSSFGNTEAFF
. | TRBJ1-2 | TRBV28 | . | TGTGCCAGCAGTTCCCCGTCGGGACTGAACTATGGCTACACCTTC | CASSSPSGLNYGYTF
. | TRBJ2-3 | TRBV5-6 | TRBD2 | TGTGCCAGCAGCCCCCTAGCGGGTAACACAGATACGCAGTATTTT | CASSPLAGNTDTQYF
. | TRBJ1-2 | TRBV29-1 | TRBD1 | TGCAGCGCTGGGGGTGACAGGGGACCCCTCTATGGCTACACCTTC | CSAGGDRGPLYGYTF
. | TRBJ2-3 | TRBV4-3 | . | TGCGCCAGCAGCCAAGGGGGGGCCATAGATACGCAGTATTTT | CASSQGGAIDTQYF
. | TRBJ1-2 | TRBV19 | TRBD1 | TGTGCCAGTAGCAACAGGGGTATCTATGGCTACACCTTC | CASSNRGIYGYTF
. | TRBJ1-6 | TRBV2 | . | TGTGCCAGCAAAGACTGGTTCGACCTTTATAATTCACCCCTCCACTTT | CASKDWFDLYNSPLHF
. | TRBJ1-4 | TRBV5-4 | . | TGTGCCAGCAGCGTTTTGGGGGTTTCTAATGAAAAACTGTTTTTT | CASSVLGVSNEKLFF
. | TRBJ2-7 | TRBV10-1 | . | TGCGCCAGCAGTGAGAGGGGAAAACTGACCTACGAGCAGTACTTC | CASSERGKLTYEQYF
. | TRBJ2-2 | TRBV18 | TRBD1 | TGTGCCAGCTCAGTGTCACAGGGGGCGAACACCGGGGAGCTGTTTTTT | CASSVSQGANTGELFF
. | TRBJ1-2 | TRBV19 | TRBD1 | TGTGCCAGTAGTACTAGAGGGACAGGGGTGGACGGTGGCTACACCTTC | CASSTRGTGVDGGYTF
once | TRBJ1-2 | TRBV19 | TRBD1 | TGTGCCAGTAGCCCAGGGGTAGGGACAGGCTATGGCTACACCTTC | CASSPGVGTGYGYTF
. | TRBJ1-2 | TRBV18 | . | TGTGCCAGCTCACGGGACTCGGGCTATGGCTACACCTTC | CASSRDSGYGYTF
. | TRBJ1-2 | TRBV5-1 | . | TGCGCCAGCAGCTTCGGGTTTTATGGCTACACCTTC | CASSFGFYGYTF
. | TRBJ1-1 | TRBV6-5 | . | TGTGCCACCACGAGCGAGACAGAATACACTGAAGCTTTCTTT | CATTSETEYTEAFF
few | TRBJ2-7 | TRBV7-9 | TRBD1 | TGTGCCAGCAGCCTCGGACAGGTGAGCTCCTACGAGCAGTACTTC | CASSLGQVSSYEQYF
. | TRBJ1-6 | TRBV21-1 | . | TGTGCCAGCAGCAAAGGACCGGGGGCTCGGAATTCACCCCTCCACTTT | CASSKGPGARNSPLHF
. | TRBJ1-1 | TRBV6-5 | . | TGTGCCAGCATTGGGGGGAGAGTGAACACTGAAGCTTTCTTT | CASIGGRVNTEAFF
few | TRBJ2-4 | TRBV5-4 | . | TGTGCCAGCCAGGGGGGGGACATTCAGTACTTC | CASQGGDIQYF
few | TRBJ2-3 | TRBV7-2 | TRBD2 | TGTGCCAGCAGCTTAAGGGCGGGGGGGCGAGCAGATACGCAGTATTTT | CASSLRAGGRADTQYF
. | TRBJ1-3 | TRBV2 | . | TGTGCCAGCAGTGAATGGGAAAGTGGAAACACCATATATTTT | CASSEWESGNTIYF
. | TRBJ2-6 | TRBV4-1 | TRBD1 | TGCGCCAGCAGCCAAGACGGACAGGGGGCATTATCTGGGGCCAACGTCCTGACTTTC | CASSQDGQGALSGANVLTF
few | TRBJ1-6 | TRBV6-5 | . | TGTGCCAGCAGCCCTAGCGTAGTCGGTTCACCCCTCCACTTT | CASSPSVVGSPLHF
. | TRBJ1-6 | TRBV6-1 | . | TGTGCCAGCAGTGAAGTCCCCACAGACTCCTATAATTCACCCCTCCACTTT | CASSEVPTDSYNSPLHF
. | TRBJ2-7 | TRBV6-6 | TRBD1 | TGTGCCAGCAGCACATTCGGGGACAGGGATTACGAGCAGTACTTC | CASSTFGDRDYEQYF
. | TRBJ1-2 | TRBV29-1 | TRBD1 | TGCAGCGTTGTTCTCTCCGTCGACAGGGGGGGCGGCTACACCTTC | CSVVLSVDRGGGYTF
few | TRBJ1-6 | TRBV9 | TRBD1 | TGTGCCAGCAGTCCCTCCGGGACAGGAAATTCACCCCTCCACTTT | CASSPSGTGNSPLHF